Sequencing of this T cell receptor beta chain was carried out in a study of T cell responses to AZD1222 COVID-19 vaccine. General study results and limits: Variant regions that are unmutated are reportedly the target of nearly half of spike-specific TCRs. Repertoires were sampled only after the peak T cell response. Females made up more of the donors, who were largely white British, and clonal diversity may have come out too low.

Germline assignment: CDR1 LNHNV and CDR2 YYDKDF (reference sequence). V gave up 4 bases and J gave up 7 bases, with 16 bases separating them. This CDR3 is 14 amino acids long. As regards this clone: Its specificity is unknown.

Clones were read by immunoSEQ multiplex PCR, and TCRdb kept only the in-frame ones, dropping some. The table lists roughly 100,000 clones, around 83% of them singletons, with over 1.2% in the top ten. The receptor was isolated from an adult in good health. The material was peripheral blood, obtained on day 0 of AZD1222 vaccination. The rearrangement joins TRBV15 to TRBJ1-2, with a tentative D call TRBD1 (5 bases). CDR3 sequence reads: CATSKNFGGGGYTF. As DNA, the CDR3 is TGTGCCACCAGCAAGAACTTCGGGGGGGGTGGCTACACCTTC.